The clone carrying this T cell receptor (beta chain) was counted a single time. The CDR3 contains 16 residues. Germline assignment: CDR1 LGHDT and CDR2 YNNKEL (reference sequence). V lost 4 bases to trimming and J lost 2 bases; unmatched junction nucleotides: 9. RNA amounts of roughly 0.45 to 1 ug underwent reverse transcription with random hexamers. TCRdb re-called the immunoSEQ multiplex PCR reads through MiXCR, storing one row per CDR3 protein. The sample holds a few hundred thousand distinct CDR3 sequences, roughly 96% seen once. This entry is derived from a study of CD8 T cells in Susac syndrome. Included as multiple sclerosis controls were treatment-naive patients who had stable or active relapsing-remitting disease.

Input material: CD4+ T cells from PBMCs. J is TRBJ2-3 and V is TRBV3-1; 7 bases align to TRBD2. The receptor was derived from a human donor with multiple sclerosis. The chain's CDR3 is CASSPLGGIPTDTQYF. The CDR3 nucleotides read TGTGCCAGCAGCCCCCTCGGGGGGATTCCCACAGATACGCAGTATTTT.